These T cell receptor beta chains were read from a single sample in a study of blood T cells in healthy people across ages. TCRdb fed the 5' RACE reads into MiXCR, producing one record per CDR3 protein. The table lists about 1,500,000 distinct CDR3 sequences, roughly 30% of them singletons. The specimen sequenced was blood. The receptor set was obtained from a woman between 25 and 40 years old in good health. Both conserved end residues are part of each CDR3. The D gene is left open where the match is weak.

NA TRBV10-1 CASRGGGINNEQFF
NA TRBV27 CASSLDRNGYGYTF
TRBD1 TRBV10-3 CAISGTGLGYEQYF
NA TRBV5-5 CASSGGLSSYEQYF
NA TRBV7-2 CAGSPGVGNIQYF
TRBD1 TRBV4-1 CASSQVKGQGYGYTF
NA TRBV5-5 CASSSQDIQYF
NA TRBV27 CASSRYQGPDTGELFF
TRBD1 TRBV20-1 CSARAHGQGFNQPQHF
TRBD2 TRBV6-5 CASSYGTSGNSYEQYF
NA TRBV29-1 CSEAEGTDTQYF
NA TRBV7-2 CASSLLEYGYTF
NA TRBV4-3 CASSQEDGTDTQYF
TRBD1 TRBV20-1 CSAKRDRGTYSNQPQHF
TRBD2 TRBV5-1 CASSPGLAGPSTDTQYF
TRBD1 TRBV30 CAWTPDRAGANVLTF
TRBD2 TRBV6-5 CASSPSGRAETQYF
TRBD1 TRBV9 CASRPLSGTGYGYTF
NA TRBV11-2 CASSLERARRQETQYF
NA TRBV5-6 CASMTHSGVGEQFF
NA TRBV29-1 CSVIGANVLTF
NA TRBV24-1 CATSDFGRSEQFF
TRBD2 TRBV3-1 CASSQERAGGYEQYF
NA TRBV7-6 CASTQGTEGHEQYF
NA TRBV18 CASSPPAGFAEAFF
NA TRBV7-6 CASSLLGGLAYEQYF
NA TRBV5-1 CASGDGFPLREGYTF
TRBD2 TRBV5-5 CASSREGSYNEQFF
NA TRBV5-6 CASSHQGSGNTIYF
NA TRBV4-1 CASSQSLGTLGYF
NA TRBV5-1 CASSLVAGWADEQFF
NA TRBV6-2/TRBV6-3 CASSSASTPLHF
TRBD1 TRBV7-2 CASSPDRTGRGYTF
TRBD2 TRBV2 CASSELGGFGNIQYF
NA TRBV5-5 CASLATETQYF
NA TRBV7-9 CASRQVPGGSYEQYF
NA TRBV10-3 CAISESIGKETQFF
NA TRBV4-1 CASSPSTGAKNIQYF
NA TRBV6-5 CASRLTRVPSANIQYF
TRBD2 TRBV6-1 CAGGLAGRSNEQFF
NA TRBV12-3/TRBV12-4 CATLGGSNEQFF
TRBD1 TRBV20-1 CSATNRGGETQYF
NA TRBV20-1 CSAREWGVSNNEQFF
NA TRBV2 CASSELGSTQYF
NA TRBV7-2 CASSPNHQDTQYF
NA TRBV10-2 CASSEWAAAKKPDTQYF